The rows below give T cell receptor beta chains drawn from one sample of a study of response to subunit inactivated influenza vaccine. TCRdb reanalysed the RT-PCR reads using MiXCR and keeps one entry per CDR3 protein. Of about 780,000 distinct CDR3 sequences listed, about 18% are singletons. The sequencing here drew on PBMCs from blood, taken roughly 5 days after vaccination. The receptors were gathered from a middle-aged man who received an inactivated influenza vaccine. Each CDR3 is given with its conserved first and last residue. D genes are given only for firm matches. Where a row states a size, it is once, few, many or the class of an expanded clone; other rows omit it.

D gene: TRBD2
clone size: few
V gene: TRBV9
J gene: TRBJ2-7
CDR3 length: 17
CDR3 DNA: TGTGCCAGCAGCGTAGCTCCGGGACTAGCGGGAGAATACGAGCAGTACTTC
CDR3 protein: CASSVAPGLAGEYEQYF

D gene: .
clone size: .
V gene: TRBV6-1
J gene: TRBJ1-1
CDR3 length: 13
CDR3 DNA: TGTGCCAGCAGTGGAGGGGTGAGGACTGAAGCTTTCTTT
CDR3 protein: CASSGGVRTEAFF

D gene: .
clone size: few
V gene: TRBV11-2
J gene: TRBJ2-3
CDR3 length: 16
CDR3 DNA: TGTGCCAGCAGCTTAGGGAGGGGGACGACGACAGATACGCAGTATTTT
CDR3 protein: CASSLGRGTTTDTQYF

D gene: TRBD1
clone size: .
V gene: TRBV7-6
J gene: TRBJ2-5
CDR3 length: 14
CDR3 DNA: TGTGCCAGCCGACAGGGGGTAGGCCAAGAGACCCAGTACTTC
CDR3 protein: CASRQGVGQETQYF

D gene: .
clone size: .
V gene: TRBV28
J gene: TRBJ2-3
CDR3 length: 17
CDR3 DNA: TGTGCCAGCAGCCGACCATTTAGCGTAGTTAGCACAGATACGCAGTATTTT
CDR3 protein: CASSRPFSVVSTDTQYF

D gene: TRBD1
clone size: many
V gene: TRBV20-1
J gene: TRBJ2-3
CDR3 length: 13
CDR3 DNA: TGCAGTGCTGACGACAGGGTGCCAGATACGCAGTATTTT
CDR3 protein: CSADDRVPDTQYF

D gene: TRBD2
clone size: .
V gene: TRBV20-1
J gene: TRBJ2-2
CDR3 length: 16
CDR3 DNA: TGCAGTGCTAGAGACCCCCGAGCGGGAGGCGGCGGGGAGCTGTTTTTT
CDR3 protein: CSARDPRAGGGGELFF

D gene: .
clone size: many
V gene: TRBV29-1
J gene: TRBJ2-2
CDR3 length: 13
CDR3 DNA: TGCAGCGTCTTAGGGGAAGGCACCGGGGAGCTGTTTTTT
CDR3 protein: CSVLGEGTGELFF

D gene: TRBD1
clone size: .
V gene: TRBV11-3
J gene: TRBJ2-1
CDR3 length: 11
CDR3 DNA: TGTGCCAGCAGCACAGGGGTTGAGCAGTTCTTC
CDR3 protein: CASSTGVEQFF

D gene: .
clone size: .
V gene: TRBV7-8
J gene: TRBJ2-3
CDR3 length: 18
CDR3 DNA: TGTGCCAGCAGCTTAGCGCGAGTAGTAATCCCGAGCACAGATACGCAGTATTTT
CDR3 protein: CASSLARVVIPSTDTQYF

D gene: TRBD2
clone size: few
V gene: TRBV29-1
J gene: TRBJ2-2
CDR3 length: 15
CDR3 DNA: TGCAGCGCAGCAGGCCTAGCGGGAGTAGACGGGGAGCTGTTTTTT
CDR3 protein: CSAAGLAGVDGELFF

D gene: .
clone size: .
V gene: TRBV7-2
J gene: TRBJ2-3
CDR3 length: 14
CDR3 DNA: TGTGCCAGCAGCTTAGAGCCCGGCACAGATACGCAGTATTTT
CDR3 protein: CASSLEPGTDTQYF

D gene: TRBD2
clone size: .
V gene: TRBV18
J gene: TRBJ2-1
CDR3 length: 17
CDR3 DNA: TGTGCCAGCTCAACGACTTTGGGACTAGCGGGAGGCAATGAGCAGTTCTTC
CDR3 protein: CASSTTLGLAGGNEQFF

D gene: TRBD1
clone size: .
V gene: TRBV6-2/TRBV6-3
J gene: TRBJ2-1
CDR3 length: 17
CDR3 DNA: TGTGCCAGCAGTACAAGACAGGGGCACACCCCCTACAATGAGCAGTTCTTC
CDR3 protein: CASSTRQGHTPYNEQFF

D gene: .
clone size: many
V gene: TRBV5-1
J gene: TRBJ2-3
CDR3 length: 16
CDR3 DNA: TGCGCCAGCAGCCTTGGAAACATTTGGGACACAGATACGCAGTATTTT
CDR3 protein: CASSLGNIWDTDTQYF

D gene: .
clone size: few
V gene: TRBV20-1
J gene: TRBJ1-6
CDR3 length: 12
CDR3 DNA: TGCAGTGCTGGCAGACAAAGCTCACCCCTCCACTTT
CDR3 protein: CSAGRQSSPLHF

D gene: .
clone size: .
V gene: TRBV20-1
J gene: TRBJ1-5
CDR3 length: 13
CDR3 DNA: TGCAGTGCTAGAGAGGATCCTAATCAGCCCCAGCATTTT
CDR3 protein: CSAREDPNQPQHF

D gene: .
clone size: .
V gene: TRBV5-5
J gene: TRBJ2-3
CDR3 length: 14
CDR3 DNA: TGTGCCAGCAGCTTGGACCCCAGGCCCGGGACGCAGTATTTT
CDR3 protein: CASSLDPRPGTQYF